These T cell receptor beta chains were read from a single sample in a study of cytomegalovirus exposure and HLA in healthy donors. Clones were sequenced by immunoSEQ multiplex PCR, and TCRdb holds only the in-frame ones, with some missing. In the table there are some 250,000 clones, around 87% of which are singletons. What was sequenced was PBMCs. These receptors were taken from a woman between 25 and 40 years old in good health and CMV-seropositive. CDR3s include the opening cysteine and the closing phenylalanine or tryptophan. Each record gives: V gene, clone size, D gene, J gene, CDR3 protein, CDR3 DNA. The D gene is left open where the match is weak. Expanded clones get a size class; other rows say once, few or many, or leave the size out.

v_call: TRBV7-9; clone_size: .; d_call: .; j_call: TRBJ1-1; cdr3_aa: CASSVTTGNTEAFF; cdr3_nt: TGTGCCAGCAGCGTAACGACAGGGAACACTGAAGCTTTCTTT
v_call: TRBV30; clone_size: .; d_call: TRBD2; j_call: TRBJ2-7; cdr3_aa: CAWMVTSGSYEQYF; cdr3_nt: TGTGCCTGGATGGTGACTAGCGGAAGCTACGAGCAGTACTTC
v_call: TRBV6-1; clone_size: .; d_call: TRBD1; j_call: TRBJ1-3; cdr3_aa: CASRQGTGLNTIYF; cdr3_nt: TGTGCCAGCAGACAAGGGACAGGGCTAAACACCATATATTTT
v_call: TRBV4-1; clone_size: .; d_call: .; j_call: TRBJ1-2; cdr3_aa: CASSQDYGGGYTF; cdr3_nt: TGCGCCAGCAGCCAAGATTATGGGGGCGGCTACACCTTC
v_call: TRBV14; clone_size: .; d_call: TRBD2; j_call: TRBJ2-1; cdr3_aa: CASSVRPGLAGVNEQFF; cdr3_nt: TGTGCCAGCAGCGTACGACCGGGACTAGCGGGAGTTAATGAGCAGTTCTTC
v_call: TRBV30; clone_size: .; d_call: .; j_call: TRBJ1-2; cdr3_aa: CASRLTDWDGYTF; cdr3_nt: TGTGCCTCCCGGCTTACTGACTGGGATGGCTACACCTTC
v_call: TRBV28; clone_size: .; d_call: .; j_call: TRBJ1-1; cdr3_aa: CASSFMNTEAFF; cdr3_nt: TGTGCCAGCAGTTTTATGAACACTGAAGCTTTCTTT
v_call: TRBV4-1; clone_size: .; d_call: .; j_call: TRBJ2-2; cdr3_aa: CASSQEPGPTLRNTGELFF; cdr3_nt: TGCGCCAGCAGCCAAGAGCCGGGTCCAACTTTGAGGAACACCGGGGAGCTGTTTTTT
v_call: TRBV5-6; clone_size: .; d_call: TRBD2; j_call: TRBJ2-1; cdr3_aa: CASSTKTSGSRNEQFF; cdr3_nt: TGTGCCAGCAGCACTAAGACTAGCGGGAGTAGGAATGAGCAGTTCTTC
v_call: TRBV15; clone_size: .; d_call: TRBD2; j_call: TRBJ2-2; cdr3_aa: CATSRDRASGNTGELFF; cdr3_nt: TGTGCCACCAGCAGAGATCGGGCTAGCGGCAACACCGGGGAGCTGTTTTTT
v_call: TRBV7-3; clone_size: .; d_call: TRBD2; j_call: TRBJ2-1; cdr3_aa: CASSSTSGLEQFF; cdr3_nt: TGTGCCAGCAGCTCCACTAGCGGGCTGGAGCAGTTCTTC
v_call: TRBV5-1; clone_size: .; d_call: .; j_call: TRBJ1-2; cdr3_aa: CASSWEGGIYGYTF; cdr3_nt: TGCGCCAGCAGCTGGGAAGGGGGTATCTATGGCTACACCTTC
v_call: TRBV19; clone_size: .; d_call: .; j_call: TRBJ2-1; cdr3_aa: CASTLKTASSYNEQFF; cdr3_nt: TGTGCCAGTACCCTCAAGACAGCGAGCTCCTACAATGAGCAGTTCTTC
v_call: TRBV7-3; clone_size: .; d_call: .; j_call: TRBJ2-1; cdr3_aa: CASSLRGGYNEQFF; cdr3_nt: TGTGCCAGCAGCCTTAGGGGTGGGTACAATGAGCAGTTCTTC
v_call: TRBV27; clone_size: .; d_call: .; j_call: TRBJ1-2; cdr3_aa: CASSLSGARYTF; cdr3_nt: TGTGCCAGCAGTTTATCAGGGGCCCGCTACACCTTC
v_call: TRBV7-6; clone_size: .; d_call: TRBD1; j_call: TRBJ1-4; cdr3_aa: CASSQTGVEKLFF; cdr3_nt: TGTGCCAGCAGCCAGACAGGGGTTGAAAAACTGTTTTTT
v_call: TRBV15; clone_size: .; d_call: .; j_call: TRBJ1-5; cdr3_aa: CATSRVGGLNQPQHF; cdr3_nt: TGTGCCACCAGCAGAGTAGGTGGGCTAAATCAGCCCCAGCATTTT
v_call: TRBV27; clone_size: .; d_call: .; j_call: TRBJ2-1; cdr3_aa: CASSSLERVDEQFF; cdr3_nt: TGTGCCAGCAGTTCTTTGGAGAGGGTGGATGAGCAGTTCTTC
v_call: TRBV11-1; clone_size: .; d_call: .; j_call: TRBJ2-5; cdr3_aa: CASSLQGFEEETQYF; cdr3_nt: TGTGCCAGCAGCTTACAGGGTTTCGAGGAAGAGACCCAGTACTTC
v_call: TRBV27; clone_size: .; d_call: .; j_call: TRBJ1-1; cdr3_aa: CASSLEAGNTEAFF; cdr3_nt: TGTGCCAGCAGTTTGGAGGCTGGGAACACTGAAGCTTTCTTT
v_call: TRBV5-4; clone_size: .; d_call: TRBD2; j_call: TRBJ2-3; cdr3_aa: CASGLAGADTQYF; cdr3_nt: TGTGCCAGTGGACTAGCGGGGGCAGATACGCAGTATTTT
v_call: TRBV9; clone_size: .; d_call: TRBD1; j_call: TRBJ1-1; cdr3_aa: CASSVLHRGYTEAFF; cdr3_nt: TGTGCCAGCAGCGTACTCCACAGGGGTTACACTGAAGCTTTCTTT
v_call: TRBV30; clone_size: .; d_call: TRBD2; j_call: TRBJ2-7; cdr3_aa: CAWMGPSTSGRLYEQYF; cdr3_nt: TGTGCCTGGATGGGTCCCTCGACTAGCGGGAGACTCTACGAGCAGTACTTC
v_call: TRBV5-1; clone_size: .; d_call: .; j_call: TRBJ1-4; cdr3_aa: CASSLGNRLIGGEKLFF; cdr3_nt: TGCGCCAGCAGCCTGGGGAACCGTCTCATTGGCGGGGAAAAACTGTTTTTT
v_call: TRBV7-9; clone_size: .; d_call: TRBD1; j_call: TRBJ1-5; cdr3_aa: CASSPIGGTGATNQPQHF; cdr3_nt: TGTGCCAGCAGCCCGATAGGGGGAACAGGGGCCACGAATCAGCCCCAGCATTTT
v_call: TRBV5-4; clone_size: .; d_call: TRBD2; j_call: TRBJ2-7; cdr3_aa: CASSTGLADTYEQYF; cdr3_nt: TGTGCCAGCAGCACGGGACTAGCGGATACCTACGAGCAGTACTTC
v_call: TRBV6-5; clone_size: .; d_call: .; j_call: TRBJ1-5; cdr3_aa: CASSYSGGAGDQPQHF; cdr3_nt: TGTGCCAGCAGTTACTCGGGGGGGGCGGGTGATCAGCCCCAGCATTTT
v_call: TRBV27; clone_size: once; d_call: TRBD2; j_call: TRBJ2-1; cdr3_aa: CASSLTLAGPDEQFF; cdr3_nt: TGTGCCAGCAGTTTAACCCTAGCGGGACCGGATGAGCAGTTCTTC
v_call: TRBV10-2; clone_size: .; d_call: TRBD1; j_call: TRBJ1-1; cdr3_aa: CASRGTGNTEAFF; cdr3_nt: TGCGCCAGCAGGGGGACAGGGAACACTGAAGCTTTCTTT
v_call: TRBV5-1; clone_size: .; d_call: TRBD1; j_call: TRBJ2-3; cdr3_aa: CASSLEQGQATSTDTQYF; cdr3_nt: TGCGCCAGCAGCTTGGAACAGGGGCAGGCCACTAGCACAGATACGCAGTATTTT
v_call: TRBV27; clone_size: .; d_call: TRBD1; j_call: TRBJ2-2; cdr3_aa: CASSPLTGNRPVELFF; cdr3_nt: TGTGCCAGCAGTCCGTTGACAGGGAACAGGCCCGTGGAGCTGTTTTTT
v_call: TRBV4-1; clone_size: .; d_call: .; j_call: TRBJ2-1; cdr3_aa: CASSQDRGFNEQFF; cdr3_nt: TGCGCCAGCAGCCAAGACAGGGGTTTCAATGAGCAGTTCTTC
v_call: TRBV30; clone_size: .; d_call: TRBD1; j_call: TRBJ2-7; cdr3_aa: CAWRRSRDRGSYEQYF; cdr3_nt: TGTGCCTGGAGGAGAAGCCGGGACAGGGGTTCCTACGAGCAGTACTTC
v_call: TRBV6-1; clone_size: .; d_call: TRBD2; j_call: TRBJ2-7; cdr3_aa: CASSRTSGSTEQYF; cdr3_nt: TGTGCCAGCAGTCGAACTAGCGGGAGCACCGAGCAGTACTTC
v_call: TRBV5-6; clone_size: .; d_call: .; j_call: TRBJ2-2; cdr3_aa: CASTQWNTGELFF; cdr3_nt: TGTGCCAGCACCCAATGGAACACCGGGGAGCTGTTTTTT
v_call: TRBV18; clone_size: once; d_call: .; j_call: TRBJ2-1; cdr3_aa: CASSPPDRVTYNEQFF; cdr3_nt: TGTGCCAGCTCCCCCCCGGATCGGGTAACCTACAATGAGCAGTTCTTC
v_call: TRBV5-5; clone_size: .; d_call: .; j_call: TRBJ2-1; cdr3_aa: CASSLLGPYNEQFF; cdr3_nt: TGTGCCAGCAGCCTCTTGGGGCCCTACAATGAGCAGTTCTTC
v_call: TRBV5-6; clone_size: once; d_call: TRBD1; j_call: TRBJ1-5; cdr3_aa: CASSLGPPIGTGGQPQHF; cdr3_nt: TGTGCCAGCAGCTTGGGGCCCCCGATCGGGACAGGAGGCCAGCCCCAGCATTTT
v_call: TRBV9; clone_size: .; d_call: TRBD1; j_call: TRBJ1-1; cdr3_aa: CASSFRTGENTEAFF; cdr3_nt: TGTGCCAGCAGCTTCCGGACAGGGGAGAACACTGAAGCTTTCTTT
v_call: TRBV7-2; clone_size: .; d_call: TRBD2; j_call: TRBJ2-7; cdr3_aa: CASSVPGGWSYEQYF; cdr3_nt: TGTGCCAGCAGCGTCCCGGGAGGTTGGTCGTACGAGCAGTACTTC
v_call: TRBV18; clone_size: .; d_call: .; j_call: TRBJ2-6; cdr3_aa: CASSPLGPGSGANVLTF; cdr3_nt: TGTGCCAGCTCACCATTGGGTCCGGGTTCTGGGGCCAACGTCCTGACTTTC
v_call: TRBV5-1; clone_size: .; d_call: TRBD1; j_call: TRBJ1-2; cdr3_aa: CASSLRLGTESNYGYTF; cdr3_nt: TGCGCCAGCAGCTTGAGATTGGGGACAGAATCTAACTATGGCTACACCTTC
v_call: TRBV15; clone_size: .; d_call: TRBD1; j_call: TRBJ2-7; cdr3_aa: CATSRGGTGDEQYF; cdr3_nt: TGTGCCACCAGCAGAGGAGGGACAGGGGACGAGCAGTACTTC
v_call: TRBV28; clone_size: few; d_call: .; j_call: TRBJ1-5; cdr3_aa: CASSSTNQPQHF; cdr3_nt: TGTGCCAGCAGTTCAACAAATCAGCCCCAGCATTTT
v_call: TRBV4-1; clone_size: .; d_call: TRBD2; j_call: TRBJ2-5; cdr3_aa: CASSQLGGTSGNKTQYF; cdr3_nt: TGCGCCAGCAGCCAATTGGGCGGGACTAGCGGGAATAAGACCCAGTACTTC
v_call: TRBV4-1; clone_size: once; d_call: .; j_call: TRBJ2-1; cdr3_aa: CASSQASGYNEQFF; cdr3_nt: TGCGCCAGCAGCCAAGCGAGCGGGTACAATGAGCAGTTCTTC
v_call: TRBV7-9; clone_size: few; d_call: TRBD2; j_call: TRBJ2-3; cdr3_aa: CASSLGTSPMQYF; cdr3_nt: TGTGCCAGCAGCTTAGGGACTAGCCCGATGCAGTATTTT
v_call: TRBV27; clone_size: .; d_call: .; j_call: TRBJ1-3; cdr3_aa: CASRGPGRSSGNTIYF; cdr3_nt: TGTGCCAGCAGAGGCCCTGGGAGGAGCTCTGGAAACACCATATATTTT
v_call: TRBV4-1; clone_size: .; d_call: TRBD2; j_call: TRBJ2-7; cdr3_aa: CASSQRSGTSLNEQYF; cdr3_nt: TGCGCCAGCAGCCAACGCTCCGGGACTAGCTTGAACGAGCAGTACTTC
v_call: TRBV5-1; clone_size: few; d_call: .; j_call: TRBJ1-1; cdr3_aa: CASGDRINTEAFF; cdr3_nt: TGCGCCAGCGGAGACAGGATAAACACTGAAGCTTTCTTT
v_call: TRBV2; clone_size: .; d_call: TRBD1; j_call: TRBJ1-1; cdr3_aa: CASHRGPNTEAFF; cdr3_nt: TGTGCCAGCCACAGGGGGCCGAACACTGAAGCTTTCTTT
v_call: TRBV6-6; clone_size: .; d_call: .; j_call: TRBJ2-7; cdr3_aa: CASSFLQTGEQYF; cdr3_nt: TGTGCCAGCAGTTTCCTTCAAACGGGCGAGCAGTACTTC
v_call: TRBV6-1; clone_size: .; d_call: .; j_call: TRBJ2-5; cdr3_aa: CASSEAWGPETQYF; cdr3_nt: TGTGCCAGCAGTGAAGCTTGGGGGCCAGAGACCCAGTACTTC
v_call: TRBV19; clone_size: .; d_call: .; j_call: TRBJ2-5; cdr3_aa: CASSNRGGEETQYF; cdr3_nt: TGTGCCAGTAGTAATAGAGGAGGGGAAGAGACCCAGTACTTC
v_call: TRBV5-8; clone_size: .; d_call: .; j_call: TRBJ2-7; cdr3_aa: CASSLTWSGEQYF; cdr3_nt: TGTGCCAGCAGCTTGACGTGGTCGGGGGAGCAGTACTTC
v_call: TRBV7-3; clone_size: .; d_call: .; j_call: TRBJ1-1; cdr3_aa: CASSPTAEGKYTEAFF; cdr3_nt: TGTGCCAGCAGCCCCACAGCGGAGGGGAAGTACACTGAAGCTTTCTTT
v_call: TRBV7-5; clone_size: .; d_call: .; j_call: TRBJ1-5; cdr3_aa: CARSRDRPRLDQPQHF; cdr3_nt: TGTGCCAGAAGCCGGGACAGGCCTAGACTTGATCAGCCCCAGCATTTT
v_call: TRBV5-6; clone_size: once; d_call: TRBD1; j_call: TRBJ2-2; cdr3_aa: CASSSPGQGALGELFF; cdr3_nt: TGTGCCAGCAGCTCGCCGGGACAGGGGGCGCTTGGGGAGCTGTTTTTT
v_call: TRBV27; clone_size: .; d_call: .; j_call: TRBJ2-7; cdr3_aa: CASSFSGVGYEQYF; cdr3_nt: TGTGCCAGCAGTTTTTCGGGAGTAGGTTACGAGCAGTACTTC
v_call: TRBV5-1; clone_size: .; d_call: TRBD2; j_call: TRBJ2-5; cdr3_aa: CASSAGGPSQETQYF; cdr3_nt: TGCGCCAGCTCAGCGGGAGGGCCATCTCAAGAGACCCAGTACTTC